This T cell receptor (beta chain) was captured by sequencing in a study of early T cells in non-severe SARS-CoV-2 infection. The ends lost 5 bases at V and 4 bases at J; junction bases unmatched: 7. Germline V gives CDR1 SGHVS, CDR2 FQNEAQ. The CDR3 runs to 17 residues. This clonotype was observed at least ten times. Each CDR3 protein gets one entry after TCRdb re-called the 5' RACE reads with MiXCR. The profile covers 30,000 to 45,000 distinct CDR3 sequences, with approximately 4.1% appearing a single time and approximately 11% taken by the ten largest. The sample consisted of whole blood. This sequence was found in an adult who was a healthcare worker with PCR-confirmed SARS-CoV-2 infection or an uninfected control (not recorded which). This chain joins TRBV7-8 and TRBJ2-1, with 14 bases fitting TRBD2. The CDR3 sequence is CASSAGLAGEWYNEQFF. The CDR3 DNA is TGTGCCAGCAGCGCGGGACTAGCGGGAGAATGGTACAATGAGCAGTTCTTC.